What follows describes a single T cell receptor (beta chain). Its specificity is not known. The V end lost 4 bases, the J end lost 3 bases, and 12 bases lay between the germline ends. The CDR3 runs 14 residues. Germline values: CDR1 SQVTM, CDR2 ANQGSEA. This entry is derived from a study of response to subunit inactivated influenza vaccine. In TCRdb, the RT-PCR reads were re-called with MiXCR into one record per CDR3 protein. This table has about 650,000 distinct CDR3 sequences, 12% to 15% appearing once. The study, taken as a whole, reports: That few new T cells are recruited by each seasonal influenza vaccination was the authors' suggestion.

This specimen was PBMCs from blood, taken 14 to 15 days before vaccination. This receptor was taken from a man in his forties or fifties who received an inactivated influenza vaccine. V gene TRBV29-1 combines with J gene TRBJ2-2; weak D call: TRBD2 (6 bases). DNA for the CDR3: TGCAGCGTTGTAGGGACTCCATACACCGGGGAGCTGTTTTTT. It encodes CSVVGTPYTGELFF.